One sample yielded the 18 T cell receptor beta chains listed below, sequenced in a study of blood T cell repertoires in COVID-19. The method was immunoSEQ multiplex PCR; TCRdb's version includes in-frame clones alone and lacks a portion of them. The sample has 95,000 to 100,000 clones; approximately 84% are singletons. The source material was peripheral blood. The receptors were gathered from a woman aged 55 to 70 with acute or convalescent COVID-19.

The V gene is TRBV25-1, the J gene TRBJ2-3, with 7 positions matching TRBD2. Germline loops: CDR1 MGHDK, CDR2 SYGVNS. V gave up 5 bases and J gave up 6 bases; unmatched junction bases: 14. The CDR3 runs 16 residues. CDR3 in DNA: TGTGCCAGCAGTCCAGCGACGGGGGGTCTAGGGGATACGCAGTATTTT. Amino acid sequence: CASSPATGGLGDTQYF.

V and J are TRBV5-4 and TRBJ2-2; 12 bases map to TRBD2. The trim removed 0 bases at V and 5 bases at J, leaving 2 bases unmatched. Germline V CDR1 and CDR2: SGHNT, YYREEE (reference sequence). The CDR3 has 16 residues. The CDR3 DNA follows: TGTGCCAGCAGCTTGGCCGGACTAGCGGGGACCGGGGAGCTGTTTTTT. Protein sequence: CASSLAGLAGTGELFF.

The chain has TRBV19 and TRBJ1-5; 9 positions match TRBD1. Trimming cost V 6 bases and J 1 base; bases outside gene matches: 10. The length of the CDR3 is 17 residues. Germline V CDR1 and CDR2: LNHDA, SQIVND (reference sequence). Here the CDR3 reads CASRRTGDKGSNQPQHF. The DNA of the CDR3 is TGTGCCAGTAGGCGGACAGGGGACAAGGGCAGCAATCAGCCCCAGCATTTT.

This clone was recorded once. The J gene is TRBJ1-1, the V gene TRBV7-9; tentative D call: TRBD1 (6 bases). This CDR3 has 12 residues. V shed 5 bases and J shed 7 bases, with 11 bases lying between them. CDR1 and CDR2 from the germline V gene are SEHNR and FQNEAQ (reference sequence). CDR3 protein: CASSPGQNEAFF. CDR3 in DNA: TGTGCCAGCAGCCCCGGACAGAATGAAGCTTTCTTT.

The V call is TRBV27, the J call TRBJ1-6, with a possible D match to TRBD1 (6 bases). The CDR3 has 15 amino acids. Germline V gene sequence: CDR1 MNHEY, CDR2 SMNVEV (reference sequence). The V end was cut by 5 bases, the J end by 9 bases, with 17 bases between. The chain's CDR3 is CASSARGGPFSPLHF. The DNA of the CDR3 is TGTGCCAGCAGTGCCCGGGGGGGCCCTTTTTCACCCCTCCACTTT.

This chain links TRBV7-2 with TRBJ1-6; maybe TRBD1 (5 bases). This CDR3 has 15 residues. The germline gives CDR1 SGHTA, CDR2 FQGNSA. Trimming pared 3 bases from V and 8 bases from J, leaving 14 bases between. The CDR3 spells CASSFGAVDYSPLHF. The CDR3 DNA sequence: TGTGCCAGCAGCTTTGGGGCAGTAGATTATTCACCCCTCCACTTT.

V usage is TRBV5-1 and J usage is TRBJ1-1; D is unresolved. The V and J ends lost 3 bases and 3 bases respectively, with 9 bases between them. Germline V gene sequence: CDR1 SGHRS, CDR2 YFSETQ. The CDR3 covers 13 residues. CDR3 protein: CASSSHGDTEAFF. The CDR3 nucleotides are TGCGCCAGCAGCTCGCACGGGGACACTGAAGCTTTCTTT.

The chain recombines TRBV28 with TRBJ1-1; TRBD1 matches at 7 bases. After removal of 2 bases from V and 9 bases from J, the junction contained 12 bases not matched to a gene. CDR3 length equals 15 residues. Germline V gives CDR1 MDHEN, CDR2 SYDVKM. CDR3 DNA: TGTGCCAGCAGTTTAAGAGGGACAGCGGTAATTAAAGCTTTCTTT. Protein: CASSLRGTAVIKAFF.

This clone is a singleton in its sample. The chain's CDR3 is CASSRAGTGASGNTIYF. The CDR3 bases are TGTGCCAGCAGCCGGGCCGGGACAGGGGCCTCTGGAAACACCATATATTTT. The chain couples TRBV7-2 to TRBJ1-3, with 10 bases aligning to TRBD1. Germline CDR1 SGHTA, CDR2 FQGNSA. Trimming cost V 5 bases and J 0 bases; bases outside gene matches: 7. This CDR3 contains 17 residues.

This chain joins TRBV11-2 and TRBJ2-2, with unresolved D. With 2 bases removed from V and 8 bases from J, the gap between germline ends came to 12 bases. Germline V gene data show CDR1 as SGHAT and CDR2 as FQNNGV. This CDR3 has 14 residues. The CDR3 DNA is TGTGCCAGCAGCTTAAAAACGGTTACGGGGGAGCTGTTTTTT. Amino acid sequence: CASSLKTVTGELFF.

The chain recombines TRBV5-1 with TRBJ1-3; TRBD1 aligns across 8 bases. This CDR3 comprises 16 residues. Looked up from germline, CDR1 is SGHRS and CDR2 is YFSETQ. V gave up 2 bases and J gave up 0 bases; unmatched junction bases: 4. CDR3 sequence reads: CASSFQGADSGNTIYF. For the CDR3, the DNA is TGCGCCAGCAGCTTTCAGGGGGCAGACTCTGGAAACACCATATATTTT.

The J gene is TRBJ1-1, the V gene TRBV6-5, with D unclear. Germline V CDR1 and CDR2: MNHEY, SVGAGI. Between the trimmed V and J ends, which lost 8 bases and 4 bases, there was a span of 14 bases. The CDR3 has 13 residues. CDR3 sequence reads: CASRKTVPTEAFF. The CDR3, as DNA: TGTGCCAGCCGCAAAACAGTCCCCACTGAAGCTTTCTTT.

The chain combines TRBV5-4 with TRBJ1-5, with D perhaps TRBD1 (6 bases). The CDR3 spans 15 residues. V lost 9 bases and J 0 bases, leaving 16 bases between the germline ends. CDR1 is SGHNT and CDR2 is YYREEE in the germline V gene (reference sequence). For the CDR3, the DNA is TGTGCCATGTCGTCCGGGACATATAGCAATCAGCCCCAGCATTTT. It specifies CAMSSGTYSNQPQHF.

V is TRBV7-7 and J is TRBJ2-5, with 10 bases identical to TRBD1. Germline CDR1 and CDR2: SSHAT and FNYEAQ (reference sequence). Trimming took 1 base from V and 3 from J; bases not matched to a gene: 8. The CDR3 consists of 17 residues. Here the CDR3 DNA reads TGTGCCAGCAGCTTAGGGGTATCCGGGACAGGGGAAGAGACCCAGTACTTC. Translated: CASSLGVSGTGEETQYF.

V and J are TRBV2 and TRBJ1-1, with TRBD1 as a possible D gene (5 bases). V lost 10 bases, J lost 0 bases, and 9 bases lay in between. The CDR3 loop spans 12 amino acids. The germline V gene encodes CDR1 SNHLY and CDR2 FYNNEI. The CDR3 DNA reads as TGTGCCATCGGACAAATGAACACTGAAGCTTTCTTT. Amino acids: CAIGQMNTEAFF.

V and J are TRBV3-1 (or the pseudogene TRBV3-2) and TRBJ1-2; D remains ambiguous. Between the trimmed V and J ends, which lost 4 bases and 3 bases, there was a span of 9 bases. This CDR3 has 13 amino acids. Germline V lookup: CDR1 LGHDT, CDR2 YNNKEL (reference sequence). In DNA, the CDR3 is TGTGCCAGCAGCCCGGGGAGCCACTATGGCTACACCTTC. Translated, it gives CASSPGSHYGYTF.

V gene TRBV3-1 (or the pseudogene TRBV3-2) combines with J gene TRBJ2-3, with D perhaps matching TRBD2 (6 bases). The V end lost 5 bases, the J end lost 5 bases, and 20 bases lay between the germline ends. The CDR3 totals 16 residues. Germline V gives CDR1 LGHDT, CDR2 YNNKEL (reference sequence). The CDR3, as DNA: TGTGCCAGCAGCTCCCGGGGGAAGGGGTATGGAGATACGCAGTATTTT. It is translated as CASSSRGKGYGDTQYF.

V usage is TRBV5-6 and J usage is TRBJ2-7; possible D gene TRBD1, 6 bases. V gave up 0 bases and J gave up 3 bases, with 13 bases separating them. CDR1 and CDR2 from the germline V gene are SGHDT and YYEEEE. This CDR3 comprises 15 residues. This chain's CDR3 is CASSLGPGESYEQYF. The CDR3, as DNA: TGTGCCAGCAGCTTGGGTCCAGGGGAAAGCTACGAGCAGTACTTC.